Listed here are 20 T cell receptor beta chains from one sample, sequenced in a study of Graves' ophthalmopathy and Graves' hyperthyroidism. The sequenced template was RNA, covering the TCR beta CDR3 region. An opening RT-PCR round employed HTBI primers and preceded a second-round multiplex PCR. MiXCR, applied by TCRdb to the multiplex PCR reads, yields one record per CDR3 protein. This repertoire shows about 380,000 distinct CDR3 sequences, 15% found once; its top ten account for 5.5% to 8%. The sequenced material came from peripheral blood. The origin of the receptors is a woman under 30 with stable Graves' hyperthyroidism.

Ten or more counts support this clonotype. The rearrangement links TRBV12-3 or TRBV12-4 to TRBJ2-7; no definite D call. This CDR3 has 13 amino acids. The V and J ends lost 1 base and 2 bases respectively, with 6 bases between them. As DNA, the CDR3 is TGTGCCAGCAGTTTAGGCGGACCCTACGAGCAGTACTTC. It translates to CASSLGGPYEQYF.

In its sample, this clonotype was seen many times. The V call is TRBV12-3 or TRBV12-4, the J call TRBJ2-7; 11 positions match TRBD2. The length of the CDR3 is 15 residues. J gave up 3 bases and V 4 bases, and 5 bases lay outside the gene matches. In nucleotides, the CDR3 is TGTGCCAGCAGTTCTCTAGCGGGGGGCCGCTACGAGCAGTACTTC. Its translation is CASSSLAGGRYEQYF.

The sample holds many counts of this clonotype. V gene TRBV6-2 or TRBV6-3 combines with J gene TRBJ1-1; TRBD1 might be the D (6 bases). V dropped 4 bases and J dropped 4 bases, with 25 bases sitting between them. The CDR3 is made up of 18 amino acids. Germline lookup yields CDR1 MNHEY and CDR2 SVGEGT. The CDR3 DNA is TGTGCCAGCAGTTCCCAAATCGAGGATACGGGGGCGGGCACTGAAGCTTTCTTT. It is translated as CASSSQIEDTGAGTEAFF.

The rearrangement uses TRBV11-2 and TRBJ1-6; D is possibly TRBD1 (5 bases). The V gene lost 0 bases and the J gene lost 7 bases, with 16 bases spanning the gap. Germline CDR1 reads SGHAT; CDR2 reads FQNNGV. The CDR3 length is 17 residues. CDR3 nucleotide sequence: TGTGCCAGCAGCTTAGAGGATCGGGGCGGTCGGAATTCACCCCTCCACTTT. Encoded protein: CASSLEDRGGRNSPLHF.

This clonotype was detected many times. J is TRBJ1-5 and V is TRBV7-2; D unresolved. Germline V gene sequence: CDR1 SGHTA, CDR2 FQGNSA. The CDR3 consists of 14 residues. V lost 3 bases and J lost 4, with 10 bases in between. This CDR3 is CASSLNSPNQPQHF. The CDR3 nucleotides are TGTGCCAGCAGCTTGAACAGCCCTAATCAGCCCCAGCATTTT. The full variable domain, with the rest looked up from reference TRBV7-2 and TRBJ1-5, is GAGVSQSPSNKVTEKGKDVELRCDPISGHTALYWYRQSLGQGLEFLIYFQGNSAPDKSGLPSDRFSAERTGGSVSTLTIQRTQQEDSAVYLCASSLNSPNQPQHFGDGTRLSIL.

This clonotype was picked up many times. This chain connects TRBV5-1 to TRBJ1-2, with a weak D call TRBD1 (6 bases). The V end was cut by 0 bases, the J end by 4 bases, with 16 bases between. This CDR3 region has 16 residues. The germline CDR1 and CDR2 sequences are SGHRS and YFSETQ. CDR3 nucleotides: TGCGCCAGCAGCTTGGACCCCTTGGGGACATCCTATGGCTACACCTTC. It yields the protein CASSLDPLGTSYGYTF.

This clonotype was picked up many times. The chain carries TRBV4-2 and TRBJ2-4; D is ambiguous. Germline loops: CDR1 LGHNA, CDR2 YNFKEQ. This CDR3 region has 15 residues. Trimming left V 0 bases short and J 0 bases short, with 6 bases between. The CDR3: CASSQDDLAKNIQYF. The DNA of the CDR3 is TGTGCCAGCAGCCAAGATGATCTAGCCAAAAACATTCAGTACTTC.

The genes are TRBV29-1 and TRBJ2-5; tentatively, D is TRBD2 (6 bases). In germline, CDR1 is SQVTM, CDR2 ANQGSEA. V shed 2 bases and J shed 4 bases, with 17 bases lying between them. The CDR3 runs to 15 residues. CDR3 amino acids: CSVENARRGLETQYF. The CDR3 DNA is TGCAGCGTTGAAAATGCGCGGAGGGGCCTAGAGACCCAGTACTTC.

This clonotype came up once. The chain carries TRBV9 and TRBJ2-5; D not certain. Germline CDR1 reads SGDLS; CDR2 reads YYNGEE. V was shortened by 4 bases and J by 1 base, with 8 bases between the two germline ends. The CDR3 covers 13 residues. This CDR3 reads CASSPTPQETQYF. The CDR3 coding sequence is TGTGCCAGCAGCCCGACCCCCCAAGAGACCCAGTACTTC.

The V gene is TRBV11-3, the J gene TRBJ2-5; TRBD2 matches at 7 bases. The ends lost 5 bases at V and 0 bases at J; junction bases unmatched: 6. The CDR3 sequence is 15 residues long. The germline gives CDR1 SGHNT, CDR2 YENEEA. In DNA, the CDR3 is TGTGCCAGCAGCCGCCGGGGGGTGTACCAAGAGACCCAGTACTTC. Encoded protein: CASSRRGVYQETQYF.

The chain joins TRBV19 to TRBJ2-7; TRBD1 aligns across 9 bases. The J segment lost 0 bases and the V segment lost 5 bases, leaving 8 bases of the junction unmatched. Germline assignment: CDR1 LNHDA and CDR2 SQIVND (reference sequence). The CDR3 runs 16 residues. The CDR3 nucleotides read TGTGCCAGTAGTTTCCTCAGACAGGGGGTCTCCTACGAGCAGTACTTC. Protein: CASSFLRQGVSYEQYF.

In its sample, this clonotype was seen many times. The gene calls are TRBV19 and TRBJ1-2, with TRBD1 as a possible D gene (5 bases). This CDR3 is 14 amino acids long. Germline values: CDR1 LNHDA, CDR2 SQIVND (reference sequence). V was cut by 4 bases and J by 6 bases, with 15 bases left in between. The chain's CDR3 is CASSTLDSLDGYTF. In nucleotides, the CDR3 is TGTGCCAGTAGTACCCTCGACAGTCTGGATGGCTACACCTTC.

This clonotype showed up many times. The rearrangement joins TRBV6-5 to TRBJ2-7; D gene unclear. The CDR3 spans 13 residues. The ends were cut back, 0 bases at V and 7 bases at J, with 10 bases in the middle. Germline CDR1 reads MNHEY; CDR2 reads SVGAGI. The chain's CDR3 is CASSYSRVREQYF. CDR3 DNA: TGTGCCAGCAGTTACTCCCGAGTAAGGGAGCAGTACTTC.

V gene TRBV11-2 combines with J gene TRBJ2-5; TRBD1 matches 7 bases. Germline CDR1 and CDR2: SGHAT and FQNNGV. The CDR3 loop spans 14 amino acids. V was clipped by 3 bases and J by 4 bases; unmatched bases: 5. The CDR3 loop is CASSFEQGLETQYF. Written as DNA, the CDR3 is TGTGCCAGCAGCTTCGAACAGGGGCTAGAGACCCAGTACTTC.

This clonotype showed up many times. This chain uses TRBV12-3 or TRBV12-4 with TRBJ1-2; D may be TRBD1 (6 bases). Trimming left V 6 bases short and J 2 bases short, with 10 bases between. The CDR3 runs 13 residues. CDR3 DNA sequence: TGTGCCAGCAGCGAAACAGGGAACTATGGCTACACCTTC. Translation gives CASSETGNYGYTF.

The chain carries TRBV11-2 and TRBJ1-2; TRBD1 is a possible D gene (5 bases). The CDR3 covers 18 residues. Germline V lookup: CDR1 SGHAT, CDR2 FQNNGV. V lost 4 bases, J lost 2 bases, and 23 bases lay in between. CDR3 DNA sequence: TGTGCCAGCAGCTCACACAGGCCCTTAAAGGGAACAAACTATGGCTACACCTTC. Translation: CASSSHRPLKGTNYGYTF. Full variable domain (remainder filled in from reference TRBV11-2 and TRBJ1-2): EAGVAQSPRYKIIEKRQSVAFWCNPISGHATLYWYQQILGQGPKLLIQFQNNGVVDDSQLPKDRFSAERLKGVDSTLKIQPAKLEDSAVYLCASSSHRPLKGTNYGYTFGSGTRLTVV.

This clonotype was observed at least ten times. This chain connects TRBV5-1 to TRBJ2-7, with 11 bases that match TRBD1. Trimming took 5 bases from V and 1 from J; bases not matched to a gene: 5. Germline V CDR1 and CDR2: SGHRS, YFSETQ. The CDR3 covers 15 residues. The DNA of the CDR3 is TGCGCCAGCAGAGAGGGGACAGGGGGGTCCTACGAGCAGTACTTC. As protein: CASREGTGGSYEQYF.

This clonotype turned up a few times. The chain employs TRBV11-3 and TRBJ2-7, with D possibly TRBD1 on 6 matching bases. Germline lookup yields CDR1 SGHNT and CDR2 YENEEA. CDR3 length: 13 amino acids. V lost 3 bases to trimming and J lost 4 bases, with 10 bases between them. CDR3 amino acids: CASSLDRPYEQYF. DNA of the CDR3: TGTGCCAGCAGCTTGGACAGACCTTACGAGCAGTACTTC.

This clonotype was seen at least ten times. The chain recombines TRBV12-5 with TRBJ1-1; unclear D gene. The CDR3 has 16 amino acids. Germline CDR1 LGHNT, CDR2 FRNRAP. Trimming pared 0 bases from V and 1 base from J, leaving 12 bases between. CDR3 DNA: TGTGCTAGTGGTTTGGTAGTTGGTTGGGGGAACACTGAAGCTTTCTTT. Its translation is CASGLVVGWGNTEAFF.

This clonotype has at least ten counts. The CDR3 DNA reads TGTGCCAGCAGCTTCAAGTACTATGGCTACACCTTC. It is translated as CASSFKYYGYTF. The chain combines TRBV12-3 or TRBV12-4 with TRBJ1-2, with D unresolved. This CDR3 spans 12 amino acids. Trimming left V 6 bases short and J 3 bases short, with 8 bases between.